The clone carrying this TCR beta chain was recorded at least ten times. Antigen: not known. No cell sorting was done before RNA was extracted from the tissue. Three rounds of nested PCR, following a modified ARM-PCR protocol, produced the TCRbeta library. TCRdb recomputed calls from the multiplex PCR reads with MiXCR, one row per CDR3 protein. The repertoire has 91,000 or so distinct CDR3 sequences, less than 80% of them found once; the top ten carry 15% to 20%. The data were taken from a study of tumor and adjacent non-tumor tissue in lung cancer. General observations from the study: In normal lung, the top 100 clones were significantly more dominant than in tumor.

This CDR3 spans 13 amino acids. The V and J ends lost 3 bases and 8 bases respectively, with 14 bases between them. Germline assignment: CDR1 SQVTM and CDR2 ANQGSEA. The V call is TRBV29-1, the J call TRBJ2-1; D is perhaps TRBD1 (5 bases). The TCR comes from a man between 60 and 75 years old with non-small cell lung cancer. Source material: lung tumor tissue. DNA of the CDR3: TGCAGCGTTGACCAAGGGGCTCGAGATGAGCAGTTCTTC. This sequence encodes CSVDQGARDEQFF.